A single sample is the source of the 26 T cell receptor beta chains below, sequenced in a study of T cell responses to AZD1222 COVID-19 vaccine. Clones were read by immunoSEQ multiplex PCR, and TCRdb kept only the in-frame ones, dropping some. This sample has approximately 190,000 clones; approximately 92% occur once, and the top ten carry roughly 1.3%. The material was peripheral blood, obtained on day 0 of AZD1222 vaccination. Source of these receptors: an adult in good health.

As DNA, the CDR3 is TGTGCCACCATCCTGGGGGGGGGCTCTGGGGCCAACGTCCTGACTTTC. Translation: CATILGGGSGANVLTF. The genes are TRBV2 and TRBJ2-6, with 7 nucleotides matching TRBD2. Germline V gene lookup returns CDR1 SNHLY and CDR2 FYNNEI. The trim removed 10 bases at V and 0 bases at J, leaving 9 bases unmatched. The CDR3 spans 16 residues.

This clone was observed a single time. Written as DNA, the CDR3 is TGTGCCAGCAGCTTGAACACTGAAGCTTTCTTT. Its protein product is CASSLNTEAFF. V is TRBV5-6 and J is TRBJ1-1; unclear D gene. This CDR3 spans 11 amino acids. Germline CDR1 SGHDT, CDR2 YYEEEE. V lost 1 base, J lost 2 bases, and 0 bases lay in between.

The V call is TRBV3-1 (or the pseudogene TRBV3-2), the J call TRBJ2-6; D is unclear. The CDR3 runs to 13 residues. The V end lost 2 bases, the J end lost 5 bases, and 4 bases lay between the germline ends. CDR1 is LGHDT, CDR2 YNNKEL, per germline (reference sequence). CDR3: CASSQMRANVLTF. The CDR3 nucleotides read TGTGCCAGCAGCCAAATGAGGGCCAACGTCCTGACTTTC.

This rearrangement joins TRBV6-2 or TRBV6-3 to TRBJ1-6; D perhaps matches TRBD1 (5 bases). The CDR3 loop spans 17 amino acids. Germline lookup yields CDR1 MNHEY and CDR2 SVGEGT. Deletions cut 2 bases from V and 3 bases from J, with 14 bases between. Written as DNA, the CDR3 is TGTGCCAGCAGTTACGCCAACCGGGGCAACTATAATTCACCCCTCCACTTT. Its protein product is CASSYANRGNYNSPLHF.

The chain links TRBV19 to TRBJ1-6; D uncertain. The length of the CDR3 is 15 residues. Trimming removed 4 bases from V and 7 bases from J, with 14 bases in between. Germline values: CDR1 LNHDA, CDR2 SQIVND (reference sequence). DNA of the CDR3: TGTGCCAGTAGTACCCCTGACGGGAGAAATTCACCCCTCCACTTT. As protein: CASSTPDGRNSPLHF.

J is TRBJ2-7 and V is TRBV9; weak D call: TRBD2 (5 bases). This CDR3 region has 15 residues. Trimming removed 4 bases from V and 6 bases from J, with 20 bases in between. The germline V gene encodes CDR1 SGDLS and CDR2 YYNGEE. The DNA of the CDR3 is TGTGCCAGCAGCTTTCGAGCTAGCCCTGCCGGCGAGCAGTACTTC. It codes for CASSFRASPAGEQYF.

The rearrangement joins TRBV7-6 to TRBJ1-2; D might be TRBD1 (6 bases). Trimming pared 5 bases from V and 4 bases from J, leaving 17 bases between. Germline-derived CDR1 and CDR2 are SGHVS and FNYEAQ. The CDR3 is 15 amino acids. The CDR3: CASSPRSGDPYGYTF. The DNA of the CDR3 is TGTGCCAGCAGCCCCCGCTCAGGGGATCCCTATGGCTACACCTTC.

The rearrangement links TRBV5-1 to TRBJ1-2; D gene uncertain. This CDR3 contains 13 residues. Germline CDR1 is SGHRS and CDR2 is YFSETQ. V lost 4 bases and J lost 0, with 7 bases in between. Written as DNA, the CDR3 is TGCGCCAGCAGCCTGGAGCCTAACTATGGCTACACCTTC. As protein: CASSLEPNYGYTF.

V is TRBV3-1 (or the pseudogene TRBV3-2) and J is TRBJ1-1, with D possibly TRBD1 on 6 matching bases. The CDR3 loop spans 14 amino acids. CDR1 and CDR2 (germline): LGHDT, YNNKEL (reference sequence). V was cut by 3 bases and J by 1 base, with 9 bases left in between. This CDR3 is CASSHGTSNTEAFF. The DNA of the CDR3 is TGTGCCAGCAGCCACGGGACATCGAACACTGAAGCTTTCTTT.

In regard to this clone: Other DNA sequences from this sample encode an identical CDR3 as well. The genes are TRBV5-1 and TRBJ2-1; weak D call: TRBD2 (5 bases). CDR3 length: 15 residues. The germline V gene encodes CDR1 SGHRS and CDR2 YFSETQ. Between the trimmed V and J ends, which lost 0 bases and 0 bases, there was a span of 7 bases. CDR3 coding DNA: TGCGCCAGCAGCTTGGGAGGGAGCTCCTACAATGAGCAGTTCTTC. Translating it yields CASSLGGSSYNEQFF.

The rearrangement uses TRBV9 and TRBJ1-1, with TRBD1 as a possible D gene (5 bases). V shed 0 bases and J shed 5 bases, with 11 bases lying between them. Germline CDR1 reads SGDLS; CDR2 reads YYNGEE. The CDR3 covers 14 residues. The CDR3 coding sequence is TGTGCCAGCAGCGTAGAAGGGGCTTGGACTGAAGCTTTCTTT. As protein: CASSVEGAWTEAFF.

V gene TRBV19 combines with J gene TRBJ2-7, with D tentatively TRBD1 (7 bases). Trimming removed 4 bases at V and 5 bases at J, with 15 bases between. Germline lookup yields CDR1 LNHDA and CDR2 SQIVND (reference sequence). The CDR3 is 14 amino acids. The CDR3 reads CASSSQGGTNEQYF. The CDR3 DNA follows: TGTGCCAGTAGTAGCCAGGGGGGTACGAACGAGCAGTACTTC.

This chain uses TRBV6-5 with TRBJ1-1, with TRBD1 as a possible D gene (5 bases). Germline V gene data show CDR1 as MNHEY and CDR2 as SVGAGI. Trimming took 0 bases from V and 0 from J, leaving 8 bases between them. This CDR3 is 15 amino acids long. DNA of the CDR3: TGTGCCAGCAGTTACTCTGGCAGGGTGAACACTGAAGCTTTCTTT. It specifies CASSYSGRVNTEAFF.

The V and J genes are TRBV11-2 and TRBJ2-1, with D hard to call. The V end was cut by 4 bases, the J end by 8 bases, with 24 bases between. Germline assignment: CDR1 SGHAT and CDR2 FQNNGV. This CDR3 comprises 17 residues. The DNA of the CDR3 is TGTGCCAGCAGCTCCCCCGAGAAAGGGCGGAAGTTGTATGAGCAGTTCTTC. This gives the protein CASSSPEKGRKLYEQFF.

The chain is built from TRBV10-3 and TRBJ2-7; D is unresolved. Germline CDR1 reads ENHRY; CDR2 reads SYGVKD. Trimming stripped 4 bases from V and 5 bases from J, with 6 bases between. This CDR3 spans 11 amino acids. The CDR3 DNA reads TGTGCCATCAGTGTGAACCACGAGCAGTACTTC. Amino acid sequence: CAISVNHEQYF.

V usage is TRBV3-1 (or the pseudogene TRBV3-2) and J usage is TRBJ2-7; D call uncertain. The CDR3 has 11 amino acids. V was pared by 0 bases and J by 7 bases, with 4 bases between. Per germline, CDR1 LGHDT and CDR2 YNNKEL (reference sequence). CDR3 coding DNA: TGTGCCAGCAGCCAAGAGGAGGAGCAGTACTTC. Protein product: CASSQEEEQYF.

In its sample, this clone was seen once. The rearrangement joins TRBV28 to TRBJ1-2; TRBD1 matches at 7 bases. V was pared by 8 bases and J by 3 bases, with 3 bases of the junction left unmatched. There are 12 residues in the CDR3. The germline V gene encodes CDR1 MDHEN and CDR2 SYDVKM. This CDR3 reads CASGQGDYGYTF. CDR3 bases: TGTGCCAGCGGGCAGGGGGACTATGGCTACACCTTC.

The V and J genes are TRBV24-1 and TRBJ1-1, with unresolved D. Germline-derived CDR1 and CDR2 are KGHDR and SFDVKD. The CDR3 contains 12 residues. Trimming cost V 4 bases and J 4 bases, with 6 bases left between them. Here the CDR3 reads CATSDSGTEAFF. CDR3 nucleotide sequence: TGTGCCACCAGTGACTCAGGCACTGAAGCTTTCTTT.

The chain uses TRBV18 and TRBJ2-5; D is unclear. The CDR3 is made up of 15 amino acids. The V and J ends lost 1 base and 3 bases respectively, with 12 bases between them. Germline assignment: CDR1 KGHSH and CDR2 LQKENI. The CDR3 DNA is TGTGCCAGCTCACCACAGGAGATCACAAAAGAGACCCAGTACTTC. It yields the protein CASSPQEITKETQYF.

The chain couples TRBV30 to TRBJ1-1; no clear D gene. This CDR3 spans 13 amino acids. Germline V gene sequence: CDR1 GTSNPN, CDR2 SVGIG (reference sequence). Trimming removed 4 bases at V and 2 bases at J, with 11 bases between. The CDR3 spells CAWTREGNTEAFF. CDR3 nucleotides: TGTGCCTGGACGAGGGAGGGTAACACTGAAGCTTTCTTT.

The chain joins TRBV5-8 to TRBJ1-5; 9 nucleotides agree with TRBD1. The CDR3 spans 14 residues. The germline CDR1 and CDR2 sequences are SGHTS and YDEGEE. Trimming took 9 bases from V and 4 from J; bases not matched to a gene: 8. CDR3 bases: TGTGCCACCGGGACAGGGCCATTGAATCAGCCCCAGCATTTT. It encodes CATGTGPLNQPQHF.

The chain uses TRBV6-5 and TRBJ2-1, with D perhaps TRBD2 (7 bases). Per the germline V gene, CDR1 is MNHEY and CDR2 is SVGAGI. Trimming removed 2 bases at V and 9 bases at J, with 17 bases between. This CDR3 is built from 15 residues. The CDR3: CASSYIGGGAREQFF. The CDR3 DNA reads as TGTGCCAGCAGTTACATCGGTGGGGGGGCCCGTGAGCAGTTCTTC.

J is TRBJ2-5 and V is TRBV29-1; 12 bases match TRBD2. V gave up 7 bases and J gave up 5 bases; unmatched junction bases: 8. Germline lookup yields CDR1 SQVTM and CDR2 ANQGSEA. There are 14 residues in the CDR3. The CDR3 coding sequence is TGCAGCGCCGGACTAGCGGGGCCTCGGGAGACCCAGTACTTC. It translates to CSAGLAGPRETQYF.

The chain uses TRBV7-2 and TRBJ1-5; D is uncertain. The CDR3 runs to 16 residues. Trimming shortened V by 3 bases and J by 0 bases, and 12 bases separated the two germline ends. CDR1 is SGHTA and CDR2 is FQGNSA in the germline V gene. The CDR3 nucleotides are TGTGCCAGCAGCTTTCAGCCTCAGCGTAGCAATCAGCCCCAGCATTTT. Its protein is CASSFQPQRSNQPQHF.

DNA for the CDR3: TGCGCCAGCAGTTGTGACAGGGGAGCTAACTATGGCTACACCTTC. Translation gives CASSCDRGANYGYTF. J is TRBJ1-2 and V is TRBV23-1; 8 nucleotides match TRBD1. TRBV23-1 qualifies as an ORF whose function is uncertain. With 5 bases clipped from V and 0 bases from J, the junction kept 5 bases outside the gene matches. CDR3 length: 15 residues.

The genes are TRBV18 and TRBJ2-1; 9 nucleotides agree with TRBD1. The CDR3 covers 16 residues. Looked up from germline, CDR1 is KGHSH and CDR2 is LQKENI. V gave up 6 bases and J gave up 0 bases; unmatched junction bases: 6. Written as DNA, the CDR3 is TGTGCCAGCTCGTGGGGGACAGGGAGCTCCTACAATGAGCAGTTCTTC. It yields the protein CASSWGTGSSYNEQFF.